This T cell receptor beta chain was recovered during a study of T-cell reconstitution after alpha-beta-depleted transplantation in children. Germline V lookup: CDR1 MGHRA, CDR2 YSYEKL. The CDR3 runs 15 residues. V shed 6 bases and J 4 bases; nucleotides not matched to a gene: 10. This clonotype was counted between two and nine times. Unique molecular identifiers were built into the TCRbeta library. TCRdb re-analysed the PCR reads in MiXCR, keeping a single row per CDR3 protein. The repertoire has 250,000 to 400,000 distinct CDR3 sequences, around 20% of them found once; the top ten carry approximately 11%.

The chain joins TRBV4-1 to TRBJ2-7, with 9 bases that match TRBD2. Material: PBMCs, mostly from graft donor cells, obtained 180 days after TCRalphabeta/CD19-depleted stem cell transplant. The TCR was taken from a male patient aged 10-17 years who had a stem cell transplant for acute lymphoblastic leukemia, so the T cells may come from the graft donor. The DNA of the CDR3 is TGCGCCAGCAGTGAAGAGACTAGCGGAGGTTACGAGCAGTACTTC. It translates to CASSEETSGGYEQYF.